This T cell receptor (beta chain) is from a study of naive and memory T cell subsets. The table lists this clonotype with many counts. Its antigen is not identified. An equimolar mix of two oligonucleotides served as the beta constant-region primer for TRBC1 and TRBC2. Ligated cDNA was amplified by four rounds of PCR with nested alpha and beta constant-region primers and SP2. TCRdb used MiXCR to reprocess the UMI-ligation and nested PCR reads, holding one entry per CDR3 protein. The sample shows approximately 80,000 distinct CDR3 sequences, about 9.9% of them seen only once. Study outcomes and limitations: Over 90% of naive TCR sequences appeared only once, unlike memory subsets. Each distinct alpha or beta sequence counts as one clonotype.

The sample taken for sequencing was naive CD8+ T cells from blood. The receptor comes from a human donor in good health.

This CDR3 is CSVEGTGPGYTF. The CDR3 DNA follows: TGCAGCGTTGAGGGGACAGGGCCTGGCTACACCTTC. This chain connects TRBV29-1 to TRBJ1-2; 9 bases align to TRBD1. This CDR3 is 12 amino acids long. V shed 3 bases and J 7 bases; nucleotides not matched to a gene: 3. From germline, CDR1 is SQVTM and CDR2 ANQGSEA.